The T cell receptor beta chain described here comes from a study of blood T cell repertoires in COVID-19 (dated by TCRdb to the early 2020s). With regard to the full study: Samples from collaborators originated in the United States, Italy and Spain and spanned both the acute and convalescent phases of COVID-19. The dataset comprised deeply sampled blood TCRbeta repertoires from subjects exposed to, actively infected with, or recovered from COVID-19. The samples were drawn from two sources: the first 160 participants of the ongoing ImmuneRACE study, and 1,200 or so subjects contributed by 6 global collaborators. Sample metadata almost always included a de-identified subject ID, COVID-19 status, age in years and sex. The repertoires were made available in a free public database intended to serve as a resource for research on the immune response to SARS-CoV-2. Where available, HLA class I and class II types were obtained from metadata supplied by the sample provider rather than from assay-based typing. The material from the prospective study consisted of cDNA or gDNA derived from T cells, B-cell-depleted T cells, or PBMCs.

Overall study outcomes, separate from this receptor: The amount of clinical and demographic metadata varied by source and participant and was provided uncurated.

The immunoSEQ Assay, a bias-controlled multiplex PCR, was used to amplify TCRbeta CDR3 regions from genomic DNA. In the source study's methods: The number of nucleated cells in each sample was estimated from the amplification of reference gene primers within the assay. Sequence reads were collapsed and filtered to measure the absolute abundance of every unique TCRbeta CDR3 rearrangement. Productive Simpson clonality was computed per sample as the square root of Simpson's diversity index over productive rearrangements. TCRdb obtained this table from immuneACCESS and retained in-frame rearrangements with V and J assigned. These tables miss some clones; where compared with another copy, unresolved V genes account for less than half of the shortfall, and the remainder is unexplained. Clone size and V and J calls were adopted from that table, with D and trimming inferred from the DNA. The sample records 300,000 to 450,000 clones, about 88% of which are singletons. The top ten hold around 2.9% of the sample.

Sequences KGHSH (CDR1) and LQKENI (CDR2) are obtained from the germline V gene. There are 17 amino acids in the CDR3, from cysteine to phenylalanine inclusive. The read is trimmed to its CDR3 DNA, 51 bases read in frame from base 1. Whole blood was collected in K2EDTA tubes by collaborating institutions according to the institutions' own protocols. For TCRbeta analysis, collaborator samples were shipped as frozen whole blood, as isolated PBMCs, or as DNA extracted from either sample type. A note on this clone: Its target antigen remains unknown. With a much larger clone just one base away, this may be a read error.

The V and J genes are TRBV18 and TRBJ1-2; there is no confident call for the D gene. Sequencing was performed on peripheral blood. This receptor was obtained from a human donor in a cohort sampled during active COVID-19. The nucleotides are TGTGTCAGCTCATCAACAGACGAAGCCGCACGTGGCTATGGCTACACCTTC. Translated, it gives CVSSSTDEAARGYGYTF.